This is a list of T cell receptor gamma chains from one sample in a study of Vδ1+ human thymocytes. TCRdb processed the multiplex PCR reads again with the CATT caller. The sample comprises tens of thousands of gamma-chain clones, 20% to 25% of which are singletons, and 1.8% rests with the top ten. The specimen was Vdelta1+ gamma-delta thymocytes from the thymus. The receptor set was obtained from a boy less than two years old who had congenital heart surgery. CDR3s include the opening cysteine and the closing phenylalanine or tryptophan. Expanded clones are given a class, and other clones once, few, many or no size at all.

clone_size	v_call	j_call	cdr3_length	cdr3_nt	cdr3_aa
NA	TRGV2	TRGJ1/TRGJ2	13	TGTGCCACCTGGGACGCCAACCGTAGGGAGAAACTCTTT	CATWDANRREKLF
NA	TRGV5	TRGJ1/TRGJ2	13	TGTGCCACCTGGGACGCCTCTTATTATAAGAAACTCTTT	CATWDASYYKKLF
NA	TRGV5	TRGJ1/TRGJ2	15	TGTGCCACCTGGGACAGGCGGGGATTTTATTATAAGAAACTCTTT	CATWDRRGFYYKKLF
NA	TRGV8	TRGJP1	11	TGTGCCACCTGGGGTCGTTGGTTCAAGATATTT	CATWGRWFKIF
NA	TRGV5	TRGJ1/TRGJ2	13	TGTGCCACCTGGGACACTCCTTATTATAAGAAACTCTTT	CATWDTPYYKKLF
few	TRGV9	TRGJ1/TRGJ2	14	TGTGCCTTGTGGGACGTATTACTTTATTATAAGAAACTCTTT	CALWDVLLYYKKLF
NA	TRGV5	TRGJ1/TRGJ2	15	TGTGCCACCTGGGACAGCACAATGAATTATTATAAGAAACTCTTT	CATWDSTMNYYKKLF
few	TRGV9	TRGJ1/TRGJ2	13	TGTGCCTTGTGGGAAGGTCATTATTATAAGAAACTCTTT	CALWEGHYYKKLF
few	TRGV9	TRGJ1/TRGJ2	14	TGTGCCTTGTGGGAGGTCCAGGTTTATTATAAGAAACTCTTT	CALWEVQVYYKKLF
few	TRGV5	TRGJP1	15	TGTGCCACCTGGGACGGGCATTCCACTGGTTGGTTCAAGATATTT	CATWDGHSTGWFKIF
few	TRGV9	TRGJ1/TRGJ2	11	TGTGCCTTGCTTTATTATTATAAGAAACTCTTT	CALLYYYKKLF
NA	TRGV9	TRGJ1/TRGJ2	15	TGTGCCTTGTGGGAGGCCGGCCACTATTATTATAAGAAACTCTTT	CALWEAGHYYYKKLF
NA	TRGV5	TRGJ1/TRGJ2	15	TGTGCCACCTGGGACAAGTTGTTCCCGGCGCCTAAGAAACTCTTT	CATWDKLFPAPKKLF
few	TRGV3	TRGJ1/TRGJ2	13	TGTGCCACCTGGGACAGGCTGAGATATAAGAAACTCTTT	CATWDRLRYKKLF
few	TRGV4	TRGJ1/TRGJ2	13	TGTGCCACCTGGGATGGTATTCATTATAAGAAACTCTTT	CATWDGIHYKKLF
NA	TRGV9	TRGJ1/TRGJ2	13	TGTGCCTTGTGGGAGGTGTGGTGTTATAAGAAACTCTTT	CALWEVWCYKKLF
NA	TRGV9	TRGJP1	16	TGTGCCTTGTGGGAGGTCTCGGTAAGCACTGGTTGGTTCAAGATATTT	CALWEVSVSTGWFKIF
NA	TRGV3	TRGJ1/TRGJ2	15	TGTGCCACCTGGGACAAGCCCTCGAATTATTATAAGAAACTCTTT	CATWDKPSNYYKKLF
NA	TRGV5	TRGJ1/TRGJ2	12	TGTGCCACCTGGGACAGGCCTCAGGTGAAACTCTTT	CATWDRPQVKLF
NA	TRGV5	TRGJ1/TRGJ2	14	TGTGCCACCTGGCTCCCCTTCCCTTATTATAAGAAACTCTTT	CATWLPFPYYKKLF
NA	TRGV4	TRGJ1/TRGJ2	14	TGTGCCACCTGGGATGGGCGGCAGGTTTATAAGAAACTCTTT	CATWDGRQVYKKLF
NA	TRGV9	TRGJ1/TRGJ2	14	TGTGCCTTGTGGGAGGTGCCCGACCACTCCAAGAAACTCTTT	CALWEVPDHSKKLF
NA	TRGV9	TRGJP1	15	TGTGCCTTGTGGGAGGTGCGAGTCACTGGTTGGTTCAAGATATTT	CALWEVRVTGWFKIF
few	TRGV3	TRGJ1/TRGJ2	14	TGTGCCACCTGGGACAGGGGCGGTGGGTATAAGAAACTCTTT	CATWDRGGGYKKLF
NA	TRGV8	TRGJP2	15	TGTGCCACCTGGGATAGTCGAAATGAAGATTGGATCAAGACGTTT	CATWDSRNEDWIKTF
few	TRGV2	TRGJ1/TRGJ2	13	TGTGCCACCTGGGACGGGCCAAGCCTACAGAAACTCTTT	CATWDGPSLQKLF
NA	TRGV4	TRGJP2	16	TGTGCCACCTGGGCCGGGGAGATAAGTAGTGATTGGATCAAGACGTTT	CATWAGEISSDWIKTF
few	TRGV9	TRGJ1/TRGJ2	13	TGTGCCTTGTGGGAGGTATGGAGGTATAAGAAACTCTTT	CALWEVWRYKKLF
medium-sized	TRGV2	TRGJ1/TRGJ2	13	TGTGCCACCTGGGACGGGCCCTATTATAAGAAACTCTTT	CATWDGPYYKKLF
few	TRGV9	TRGJP1	12	TGTGCCTTGCCTGAAATGAGTTGGTTCAAGATATTT	CALPEMSWFKIF
NA	TRGV8	TRGJ1/TRGJ2	14	TGTGCCACCTGGGAAGGCCCATTTTATTATAAGAAACTCTTT	CATWEGPFYYKKLF
few	TRGV2	TRGJP2	16	TGTGCCACCTGGGACGGGCATCGTATCAGTGATTGGATCAAGACGTTT	CATWDGHRISDWIKTF
NA	TRGV4	TRGJ1/TRGJ2	10	TGTGCCACCTGGGATTGGGAGAAACTCTTT	CATWDWEKLF
few	TRGV4	TRGJP1	15	TGTGCCACCTGGGACGGGCTCCCCACTGGTTGGTTCAAGATATTT	CATWDGLPTGWFKIF
few	TRGV3	TRGJ1/TRGJ2	11	TGTGCCACCTTAAATTATTATAAGAAACTCTTT	CATLNYYKKLF
few	TRGV9	TRGJ1/TRGJ2	10	TGTGCCTTGTGGGAGAGTAAGAAACTCTTT	CALWESKKLF
NA	TRGV2	TRGJ1/TRGJ2	12	TGTGCCACCTGGGAACAGGCTTATAAGAAACTCTTT	CATWEQAYKKLF
NA	TRGV5	TRGJ1/TRGJ2	14	TGTGCCACCTGGGACAGGCTAGTCCTTTATAAGAAACTCTTT	CATWDRLVLYKKLF
few	TRGV2	TRGJ1/TRGJ2	13	TGTGCCACCTGGGACGGGCTATATTATAAGAAACTCTTT	CATWDGLYYKKLF
NA	TRGV2	TRGJ1/TRGJ2	14	TGTGCCACCTGGGACCCCATTGGTTATTATAAGAAACTCTTT	CATWDPIGYYKKLF
NA	TRGV9	TRGJP	16	TGTGCCTTGTGTCAGGGTCTGGAGTTGGGCAAAAAAATCAAGGTATTT	CALCQGLELGKKIKVF
few	TRGV8	TRGJ1/TRGJ2	14	TGTGCCACCTGGGATCGGAATGGGTATTATAAGAAACTCTTT	CATWDRNGYYKKLF
few	TRGV9	TRGJ1/TRGJ2	15	TGTGCCTTGTGGGAGGTGGGACCTGCTTATTATAAGAAACTCTTT	CALWEVGPAYYKKLF